This T cell receptor beta chain was recovered during a study of CD8 T cells in Susac syndrome. Study background: Patients with Susac syndrome were therapy-naive, on corticosteroids, or on intravenous immunoglobulin alone at blood draw. Regarding the study as a whole: The CD4+ T cell repertoires from Susac syndrome exhibited no clonal expansion.

Reverse transcription of roughly 0.45 to 1 ug RNA was carried out with random hexamers. MiXCR was run by TCRdb on the immunoSEQ multiplex PCR reads, yielding one entry per CDR3 protein. The sample includes approximately 180,000 distinct CDR3 sequences, 90% to 95% of them seen just once. With 2 bases clipped from V and 8 bases from J, the junction kept 10 bases outside the gene matches. CDR1 SNHLY and CDR2 FYNNEI come from the germline V gene. This CDR3 is built from 15 residues. Remarks on this clonotype: Antigen: not known.

The rearrangement joins TRBV2 to TRBJ1-2; TRBD1 matches 8 bases. This receptor was taken from a human donor with Susac syndrome. The sequenced sample consisted of CD4+ T cells from PBMCs. The CDR3, as DNA: TGTGCCAGCAGTGAATCCCCAGGGGGCTCTGGGGGCTACACCTTC. This codes for CASSESPGGSGGYTF.